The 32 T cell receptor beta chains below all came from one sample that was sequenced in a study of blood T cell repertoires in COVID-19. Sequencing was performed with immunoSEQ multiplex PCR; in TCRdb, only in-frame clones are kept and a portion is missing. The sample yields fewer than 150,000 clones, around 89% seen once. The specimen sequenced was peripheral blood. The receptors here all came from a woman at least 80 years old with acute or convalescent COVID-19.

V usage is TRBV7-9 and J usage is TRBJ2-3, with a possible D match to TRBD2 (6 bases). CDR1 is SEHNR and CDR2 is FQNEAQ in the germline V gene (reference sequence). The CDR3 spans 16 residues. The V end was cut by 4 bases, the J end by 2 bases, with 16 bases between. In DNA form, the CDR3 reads TGTGCCAGCAGCTCCTGGGACTCTAAACTCACAGATACGCAGTATTTT. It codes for CASSSWDSKLTDTQYF.

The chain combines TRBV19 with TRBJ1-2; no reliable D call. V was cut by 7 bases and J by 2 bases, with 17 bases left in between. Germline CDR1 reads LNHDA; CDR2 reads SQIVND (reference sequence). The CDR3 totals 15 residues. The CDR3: CASNLDGVSNYGYTF. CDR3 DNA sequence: TGTGCCAGTAACCTCGACGGGGTCTCCAACTATGGCTACACCTTC. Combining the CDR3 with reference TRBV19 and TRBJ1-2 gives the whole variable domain DGGITQSPKYLFRKEGQNVTLSCEQNLNHDAMYWYRQDPGQGLRLIYYSQIVNDFQKGDIAEGYSVSREKKESFPLTVTSAQKNPTAFYLCASNLDGVSNYGYTFGSGTRLTVV.

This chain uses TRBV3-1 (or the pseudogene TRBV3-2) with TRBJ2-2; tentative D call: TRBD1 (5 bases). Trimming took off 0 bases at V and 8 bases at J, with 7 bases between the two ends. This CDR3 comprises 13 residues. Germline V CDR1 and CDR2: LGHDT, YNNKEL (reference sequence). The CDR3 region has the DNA TGTGCCAGCAGCCAAGACAGGGATGGGGAGCTGTTTTTT. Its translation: CASSQDRDGELFF.

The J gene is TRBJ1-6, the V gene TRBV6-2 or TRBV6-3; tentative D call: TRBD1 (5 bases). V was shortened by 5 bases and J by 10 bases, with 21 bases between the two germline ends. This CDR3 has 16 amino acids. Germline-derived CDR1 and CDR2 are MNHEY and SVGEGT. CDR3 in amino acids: CASSTSQEGLGSPLHF. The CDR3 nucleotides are TGTGCCAGCAGTACATCACAGGAAGGCCTAGGCTCACCCCTCCACTTT.

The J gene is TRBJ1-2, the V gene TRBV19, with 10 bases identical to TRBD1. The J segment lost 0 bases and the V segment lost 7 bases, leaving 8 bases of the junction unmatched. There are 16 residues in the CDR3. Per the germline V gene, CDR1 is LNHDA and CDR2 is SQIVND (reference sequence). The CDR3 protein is CASNSPGTGANYGYTF. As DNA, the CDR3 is TGTGCCAGTAATTCCCCCGGGACAGGGGCTAACTATGGCTACACCTTC.

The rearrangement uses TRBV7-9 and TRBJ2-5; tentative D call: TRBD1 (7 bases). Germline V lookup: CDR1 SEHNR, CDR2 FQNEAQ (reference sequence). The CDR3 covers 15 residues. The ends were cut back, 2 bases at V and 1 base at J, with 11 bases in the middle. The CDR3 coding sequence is TGTGCCAGCAGCTTACAGGGGGGAATCCAAGAGACCCAGTACTTC. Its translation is CASSLQGGIQETQYF.

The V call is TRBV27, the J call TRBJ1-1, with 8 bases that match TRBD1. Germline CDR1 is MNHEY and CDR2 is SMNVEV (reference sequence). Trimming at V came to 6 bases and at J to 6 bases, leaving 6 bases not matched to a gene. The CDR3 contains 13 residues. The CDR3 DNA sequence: TGTGCCAGCAGAGGACAGGGTTTCTCTGAAGCTTTCTTT. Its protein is CASRGQGFSEAFF.

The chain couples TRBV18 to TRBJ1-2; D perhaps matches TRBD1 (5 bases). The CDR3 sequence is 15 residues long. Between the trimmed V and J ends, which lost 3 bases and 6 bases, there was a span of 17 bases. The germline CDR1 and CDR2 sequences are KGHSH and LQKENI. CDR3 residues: CASSPGFGAWHGYTF. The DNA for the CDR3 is TGTGCCAGCTCACCCGGTTTTGGGGCGTGGCATGGCTACACCTTC.

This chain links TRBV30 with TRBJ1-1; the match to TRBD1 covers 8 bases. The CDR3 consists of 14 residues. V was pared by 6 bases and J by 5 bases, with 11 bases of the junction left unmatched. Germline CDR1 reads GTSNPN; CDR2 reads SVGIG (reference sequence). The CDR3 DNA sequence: TGTGCCTGCAACAGTAGGACAGGGAAAACTGAAGCTTTCTTT. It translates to CACNSRTGKTEAFF.

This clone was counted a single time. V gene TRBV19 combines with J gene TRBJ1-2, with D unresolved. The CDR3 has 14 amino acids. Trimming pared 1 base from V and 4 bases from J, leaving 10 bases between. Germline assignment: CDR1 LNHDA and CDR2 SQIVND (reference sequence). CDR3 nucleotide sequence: TGTGCCAGTAGTATAGGGAAAGGGAGCTATGGCTACACCTTC. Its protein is CASSIGKGSYGYTF. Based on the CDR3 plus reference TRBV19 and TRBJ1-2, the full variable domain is DGGITQSPKYLFRKEGQNVTLSCEQNLNHDAMYWYRQDPGQGLRLIYYSQIVNDFQKGDIAEGYSVSREKKESFPLTVTSAQKNPTAFYLCASSIGKGSYGYTFGSGTRLTVV.

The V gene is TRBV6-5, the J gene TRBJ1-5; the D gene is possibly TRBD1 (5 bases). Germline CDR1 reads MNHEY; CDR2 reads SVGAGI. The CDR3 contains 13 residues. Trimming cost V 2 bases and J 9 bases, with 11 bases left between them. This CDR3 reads CASSYARERPQHF. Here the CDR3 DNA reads TGTGCCAGCAGTTACGCCAGGGAACGGCCCCAGCATTTT.

The CDR3 loop reads CASSEQINYGYTF. CDR3 nucleotide sequence: TGTGCCAGCAGTGAACAGATTAACTATGGCTACACCTTC. The rearrangement joins TRBV2 to TRBJ1-2; D remains ambiguous. Per the germline V gene, CDR1 is SNHLY and CDR2 is FYNNEI. The CDR3 has 13 residues. Trimming took 2 bases from V and 1 from J, leaving 5 bases between them.

The CDR3 spells CASSPPGGYGYTF. The CDR3 DNA follows: TGTGCCAGCAGCCCCCCCGGAGGCTATGGCTACACCTTC. V gene TRBV7-9 combines with J gene TRBJ1-2; no clear D gene. V was trimmed by 5 bases and J by 4 bases, leaving 11 bases between them. Germline CDR1 reads SEHNR; CDR2 reads FQNEAQ (reference sequence). There are 13 residues in the CDR3.

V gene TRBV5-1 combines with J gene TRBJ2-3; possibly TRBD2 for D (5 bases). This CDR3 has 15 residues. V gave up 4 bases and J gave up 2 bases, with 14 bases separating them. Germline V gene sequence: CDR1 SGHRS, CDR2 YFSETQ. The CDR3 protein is CASSPAVGVTDTQYF. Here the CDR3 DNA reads TGCGCCAGCAGCCCAGCGGTTGGGGTCACAGATACGCAGTATTTT.

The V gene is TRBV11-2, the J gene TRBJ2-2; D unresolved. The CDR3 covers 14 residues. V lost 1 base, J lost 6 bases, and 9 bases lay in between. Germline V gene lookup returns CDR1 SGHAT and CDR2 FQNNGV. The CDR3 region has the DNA TGTGCCAGCAGCTTAGTTATCGGAGCCGGGGAGCTGTTTTTT. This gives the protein CASSLVIGAGELFF.

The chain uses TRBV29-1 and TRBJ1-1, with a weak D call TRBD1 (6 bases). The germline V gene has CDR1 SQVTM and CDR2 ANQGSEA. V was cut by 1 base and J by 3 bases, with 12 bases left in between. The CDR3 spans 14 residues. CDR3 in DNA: TGCAGCGTTGAAGTCGAGGGGGTCTACACTGAAGCTTTCTTT. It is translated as CSVEVEGVYTEAFF.

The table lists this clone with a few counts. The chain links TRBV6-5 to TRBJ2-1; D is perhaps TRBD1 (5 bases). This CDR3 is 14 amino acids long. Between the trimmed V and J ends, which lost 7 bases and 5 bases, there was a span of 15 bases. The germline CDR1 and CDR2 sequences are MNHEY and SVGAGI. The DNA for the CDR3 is TGTGCCAGCACCTATAGCCCCAGGGACAATGAGCAGTTCTTC. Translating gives CASTYSPRDNEQFF.

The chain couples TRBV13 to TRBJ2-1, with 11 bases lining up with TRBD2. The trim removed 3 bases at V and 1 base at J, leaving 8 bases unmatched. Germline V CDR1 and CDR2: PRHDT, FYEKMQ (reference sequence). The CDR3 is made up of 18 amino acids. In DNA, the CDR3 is TGTGCCAGCAGCTTTGAGGCTAGCGGGGGGAAATCCTACAATGAGCAGTTCTTC. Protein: CASSFEASGGKSYNEQFF.

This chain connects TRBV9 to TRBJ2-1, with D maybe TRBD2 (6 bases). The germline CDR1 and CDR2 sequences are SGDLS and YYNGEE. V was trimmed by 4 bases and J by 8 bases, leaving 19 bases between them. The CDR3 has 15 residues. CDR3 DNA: TGTGCCAGCAGCTCCCAACACAGCAGGAGGGATGAGCAGTTCTTC. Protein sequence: CASSSQHSRRDEQFF.

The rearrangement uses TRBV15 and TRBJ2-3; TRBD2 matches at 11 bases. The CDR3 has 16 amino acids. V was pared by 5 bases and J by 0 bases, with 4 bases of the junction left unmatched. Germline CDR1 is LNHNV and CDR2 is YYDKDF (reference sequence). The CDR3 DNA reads TGTGCCACCAGCCGCAGACTAGCGGGAAGCACAGATACGCAGTATTTT. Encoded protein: CATSRRLAGSTDTQYF.

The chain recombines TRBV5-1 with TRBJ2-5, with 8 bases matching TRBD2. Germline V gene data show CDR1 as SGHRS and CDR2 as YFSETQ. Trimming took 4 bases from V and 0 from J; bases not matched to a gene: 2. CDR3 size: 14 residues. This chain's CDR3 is CASSPLADQETQYF. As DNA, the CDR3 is TGCGCCAGCAGCCCACTAGCGGACCAAGAGACCCAGTACTTC.

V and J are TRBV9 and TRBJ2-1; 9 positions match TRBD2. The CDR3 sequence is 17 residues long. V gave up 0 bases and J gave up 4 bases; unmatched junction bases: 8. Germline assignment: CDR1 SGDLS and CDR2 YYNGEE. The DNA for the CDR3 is TGTGCCAGCAGCGTAGTAGCGGGGGCGACAAATTACAATGAGCAGTTCTTC. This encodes CASSVVAGATNYNEQFF.

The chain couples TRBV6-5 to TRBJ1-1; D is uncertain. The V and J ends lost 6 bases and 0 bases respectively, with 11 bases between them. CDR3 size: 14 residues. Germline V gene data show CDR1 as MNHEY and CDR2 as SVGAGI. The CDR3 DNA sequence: TGTGCCAGCAGCTTTCAGATTATGAACACTGAAGCTTTCTTT. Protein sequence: CASSFQIMNTEAFF.

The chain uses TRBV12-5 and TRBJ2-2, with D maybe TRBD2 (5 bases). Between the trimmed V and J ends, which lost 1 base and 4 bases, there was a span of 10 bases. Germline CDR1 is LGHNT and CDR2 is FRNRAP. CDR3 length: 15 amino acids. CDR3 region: CASGLGRAGTGELFF. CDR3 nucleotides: TGTGCTAGTGGTTTGGGTAGGGCGGGCACCGGGGAGCTGTTTTTT.

CDR3 loop: CASSLGGTGSYEQYF. The DNA of the CDR3 is TGCGCCAGCAGCTTGGGAGGGACAGGATCCTACGAGCAGTACTTC. J is TRBJ2-7 and V is TRBV5-1; the match to TRBD1 covers 8 bases. This CDR3 is 15 amino acids long. The germline CDR1 and CDR2 sequences are SGHRS and YFSETQ. V gave up 0 bases and J gave up 1 base; unmatched junction bases: 3. Using reference TRBV5-1 and TRBJ2-7 for the parts outside the CDR3, the full variable domain is KAGVTQTPRYLIKTRGQQVTLSCSPISGHRSVSWYQQTPGQGLQFLFEYFSETQRNKGNFPGRFSGRQFSNSRSEMNVSTLELGDSALYLCASSLGGTGSYEQYFGPGTRLTVT.

DNA for the CDR3: TGTGCCAGCAGTGAAAAATCGGGACAGGGCCCTTTCTCCACAAACTACGAGCAGTACTTC. Translation: CASSEKSGQGPFSTNYEQYF. This rearrangement joins TRBV6-1 to TRBJ2-7; 9 bases map to TRBD1. The V segment lost 2 bases and the J segment 3 bases; nucleotides outside the gene matches: 20. There are 20 residues in the CDR3. The germline V gene encodes CDR1 MNHNS and CDR2 SASEGT.

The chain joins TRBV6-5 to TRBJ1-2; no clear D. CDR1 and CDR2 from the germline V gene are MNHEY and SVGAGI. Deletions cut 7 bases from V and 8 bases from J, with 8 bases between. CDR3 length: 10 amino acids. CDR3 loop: CASNLYGYTF. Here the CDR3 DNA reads TGTGCCAGCAACTTGTACGGCTACACCTTC.

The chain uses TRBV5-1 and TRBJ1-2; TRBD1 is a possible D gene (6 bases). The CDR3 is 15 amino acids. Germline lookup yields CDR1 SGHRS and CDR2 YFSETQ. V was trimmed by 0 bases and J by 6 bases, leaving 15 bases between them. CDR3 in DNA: TGCGCCAGCAGCTTGGTGGGGGGGCAAGTAAATGGCTACACCTTC. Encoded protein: CASSLVGGQVNGYTF.

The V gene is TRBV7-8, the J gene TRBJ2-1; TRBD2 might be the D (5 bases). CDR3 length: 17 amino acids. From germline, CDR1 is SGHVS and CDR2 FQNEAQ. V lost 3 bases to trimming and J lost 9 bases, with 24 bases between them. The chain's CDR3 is CASSFGSLSVGRSEQFF. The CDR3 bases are TGTGCCAGCAGCTTTGGGAGTTTATCGGTGGGTCGCAGTGAGCAGTTCTTC.

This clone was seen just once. CDR3 in amino acids: CASSADRGAIGSNTEAFF. CDR3 in DNA: TGTGCCAGCAGTGCCGACAGGGGGGCGATAGGGTCGAACACTGAAGCTTTCTTT. The gene calls are TRBV6-2 or TRBV6-3 and TRBJ1-1; TRBD1 matches 9 bases. Trimming cost V 5 bases and J 1 base; bases outside gene matches: 14. The CDR3 totals 18 residues. Germline CDR1 MNHEY, CDR2 SVGEGT.

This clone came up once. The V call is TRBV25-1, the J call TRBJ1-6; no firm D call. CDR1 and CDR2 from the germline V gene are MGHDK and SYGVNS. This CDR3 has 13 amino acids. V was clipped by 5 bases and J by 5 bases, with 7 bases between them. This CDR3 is CASSPRDNSPLHF. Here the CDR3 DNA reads TGTGCCAGCAGTCCGAGGGATAATTCACCCCTCCACTTT.

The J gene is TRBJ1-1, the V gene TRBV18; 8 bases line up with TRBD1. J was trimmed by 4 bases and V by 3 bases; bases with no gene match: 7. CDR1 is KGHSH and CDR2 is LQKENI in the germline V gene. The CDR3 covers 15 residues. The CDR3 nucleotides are TGTGCCAGCTCACCTTCCACAGGGGGAGTCACTGAAGCTTTCTTT. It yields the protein CASSPSTGGVTEAFF.